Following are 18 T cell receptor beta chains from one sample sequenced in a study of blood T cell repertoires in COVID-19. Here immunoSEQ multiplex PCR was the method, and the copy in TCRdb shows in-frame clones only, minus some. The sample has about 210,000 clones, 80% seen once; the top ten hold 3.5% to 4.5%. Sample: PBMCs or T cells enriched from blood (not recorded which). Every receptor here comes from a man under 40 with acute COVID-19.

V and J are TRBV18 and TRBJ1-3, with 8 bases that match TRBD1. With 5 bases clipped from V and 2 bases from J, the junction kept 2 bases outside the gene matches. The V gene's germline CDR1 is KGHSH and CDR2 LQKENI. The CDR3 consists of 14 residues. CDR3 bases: TGTGCCAGCTCAACGACAGGGGCTGGAAACACCATATATTTT. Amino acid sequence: CASSTTGAGNTIYF.

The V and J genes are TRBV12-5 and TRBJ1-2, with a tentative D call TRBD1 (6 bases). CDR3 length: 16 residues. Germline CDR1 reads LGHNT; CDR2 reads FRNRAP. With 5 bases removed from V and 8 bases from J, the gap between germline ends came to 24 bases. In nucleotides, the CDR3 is TGTGCTAGTGGTCCGGCCTTTGCGGGGGCCTCTGGGGGCTACACCTTC. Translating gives CASGPAFAGASGGYTF. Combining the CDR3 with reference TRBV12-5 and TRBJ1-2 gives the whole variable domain DARVTQTPRHKVTEMGQEVTMRCQPILGHNTVFWYRQTMMQGLELLAYFRNRAPLDDSGMPKDRFSAEMPDATLATLKIQPSEPRDSAVYFCASGPAFAGASGGYTFGSGTRLTVV.

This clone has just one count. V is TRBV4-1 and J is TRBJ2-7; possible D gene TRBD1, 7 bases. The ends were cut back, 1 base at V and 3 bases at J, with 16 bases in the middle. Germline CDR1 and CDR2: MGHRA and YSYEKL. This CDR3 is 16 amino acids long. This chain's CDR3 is CASSQVGGQGGYEQYF. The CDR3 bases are TGCGCCAGCAGCCAAGTCGGCGGGCAGGGGGGCTACGAGCAGTACTTC.

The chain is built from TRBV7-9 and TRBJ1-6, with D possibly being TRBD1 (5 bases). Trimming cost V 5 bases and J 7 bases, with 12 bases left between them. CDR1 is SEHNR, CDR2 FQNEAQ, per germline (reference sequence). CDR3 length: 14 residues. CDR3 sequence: CASSPGTENSPLHF. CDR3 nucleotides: TGTGCCAGCAGCCCCGGGACTGAGAATTCACCCCTCCACTTT.

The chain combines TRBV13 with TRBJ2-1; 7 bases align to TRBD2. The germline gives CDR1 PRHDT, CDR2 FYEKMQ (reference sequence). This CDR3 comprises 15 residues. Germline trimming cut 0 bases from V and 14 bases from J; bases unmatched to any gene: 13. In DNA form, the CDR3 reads TGTGCCAGCAGCTTAGGCCGGCCAGCCCCGGGGGGAGAGTTCTTC. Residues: CASSLGRPAPGGEFF.

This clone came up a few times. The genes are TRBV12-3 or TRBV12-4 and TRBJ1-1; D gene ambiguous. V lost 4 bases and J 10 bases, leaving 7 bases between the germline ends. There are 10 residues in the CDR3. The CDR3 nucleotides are TGTGCCAGCAGTTACGATAGAGCTTTCTTT. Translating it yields CASSYDRAFF.

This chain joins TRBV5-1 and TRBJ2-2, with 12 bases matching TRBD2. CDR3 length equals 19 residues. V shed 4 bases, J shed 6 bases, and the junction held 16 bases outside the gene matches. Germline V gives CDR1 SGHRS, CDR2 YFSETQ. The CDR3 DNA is TGCGCCAGCAGCCCGACCTGGATGCTAGCGGGGGGGCGGGCCGGGGAGCTGTTTTTT. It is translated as CASSPTWMLAGGRAGELFF.

As DNA, the CDR3 is TGTGCCAGCAGTTGGGCTAGCGGACCCTACGAGCAGTACTTC. It encodes CASSWASGPYEQYF. This sequence joins TRBV6-2 or TRBV6-3 and TRBJ2-7; 7 bases are a match to TRBD2. Germline CDR1 reads MNHEY; CDR2 reads SVGEGT. With V trimmed by 4 bases and J by 2 bases, 5 bases remained unmatched. The CDR3 spans 14 residues.

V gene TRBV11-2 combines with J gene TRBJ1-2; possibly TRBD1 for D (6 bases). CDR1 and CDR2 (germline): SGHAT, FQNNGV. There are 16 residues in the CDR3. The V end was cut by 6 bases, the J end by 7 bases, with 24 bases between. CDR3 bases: TGTGCCAGCAGTTTCCTCGGGGGGCGGCCGGAGGGTGGCTACACCTTC. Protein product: CASSFLGGRPEGGYTF.

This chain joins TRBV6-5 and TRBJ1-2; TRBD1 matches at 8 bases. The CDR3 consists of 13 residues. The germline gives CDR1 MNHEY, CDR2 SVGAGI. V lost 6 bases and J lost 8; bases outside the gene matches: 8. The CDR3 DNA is TGTGCCAGCAGCGTCGACAGGGGTGACGGCTACACCTTC. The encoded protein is CASSVDRGDGYTF.

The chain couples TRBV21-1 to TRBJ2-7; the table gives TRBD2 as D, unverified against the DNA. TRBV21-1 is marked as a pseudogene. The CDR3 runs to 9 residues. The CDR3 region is CASRERGYF. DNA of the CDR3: TGTGCCAGCCGGGAGCGAGGGTACTTC.

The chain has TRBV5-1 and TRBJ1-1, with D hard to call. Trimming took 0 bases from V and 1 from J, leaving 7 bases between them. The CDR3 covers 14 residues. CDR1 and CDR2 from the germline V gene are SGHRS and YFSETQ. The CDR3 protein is CASSLEAGNTEAFF. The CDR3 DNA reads TGCGCCAGCAGCTTGGAAGCAGGGAACACTGAAGCTTTCTTT.

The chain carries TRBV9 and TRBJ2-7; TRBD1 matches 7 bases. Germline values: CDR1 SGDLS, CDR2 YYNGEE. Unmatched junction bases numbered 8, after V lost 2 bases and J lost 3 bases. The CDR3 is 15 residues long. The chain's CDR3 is CASSVGTANHYEQYF. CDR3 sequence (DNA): TGTGCCAGCAGCGTGGGGACAGCTAATCACTACGAGCAGTACTTC.

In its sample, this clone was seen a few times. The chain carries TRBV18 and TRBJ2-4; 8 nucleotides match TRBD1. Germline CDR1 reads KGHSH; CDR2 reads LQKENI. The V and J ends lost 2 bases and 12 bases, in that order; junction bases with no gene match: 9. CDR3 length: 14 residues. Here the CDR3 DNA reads TGTGCCAGCTCACCATTTGGCGGACAGGGCAATCAGTACTTC. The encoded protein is CASSPFGGQGNQYF.

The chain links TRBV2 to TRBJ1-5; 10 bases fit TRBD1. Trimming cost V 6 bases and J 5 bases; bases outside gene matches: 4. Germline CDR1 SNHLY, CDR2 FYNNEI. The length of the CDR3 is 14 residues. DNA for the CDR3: TGTGCCAGCAGACGACAGGGGGCCTATCAGCCCCAGCATTTT. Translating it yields CASRRQGAYQPQHF.

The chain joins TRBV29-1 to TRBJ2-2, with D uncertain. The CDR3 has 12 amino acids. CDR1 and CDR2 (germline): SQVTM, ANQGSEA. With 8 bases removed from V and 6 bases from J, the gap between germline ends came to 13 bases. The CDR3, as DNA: TGCAGCCCCGCCAGAGGCTCCGGGGAGCTGTTTTTT. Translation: CSPARGSGELFF.

The CDR3 sequence: CAWNGQANSPLHF. CDR3 coding DNA: TGTGCCTGGAACGGACAGGCAAATTCACCCCTCCACTTT. This chain uses TRBV30 with TRBJ1-6, with 7 bases aligning to TRBD1. Germline V gene data show CDR1 as GTSNPN and CDR2 as SVGIG (reference sequence). Unmatched junction bases numbered 4, after V lost 4 bases and J lost 7 bases. The CDR3 contains 13 residues.

CDR3 DNA sequence: TGCGCCAGCAGCTTGAGGACCGGCGGGCCTCCAACCTACGAGCAGTACTTC. Its translation: CASSLRTGGPPTYEQYF. The chain has TRBV5-1 and TRBJ2-7; perhaps TRBD2 as D (5 bases). Deletions cut 1 base from V and 2 bases from J, with 19 bases between. This CDR3 is built from 17 residues. CDR1 and CDR2 from the germline V gene are SGHRS and YFSETQ.